Following are 14 T cell receptor beta chains from one sample sequenced in a study of Graves' ophthalmopathy and Graves' hyperthyroidism. Transcripts of RNA were the source for amplifying TCR beta CDR3 regions. First-round RT-PCR with HTBI primers preceded a second-round multiplex PCR. Via MiXCR, TCRdb re-called the multiplex PCR reads, giving one row per CDR3 protein. Of around 340,000 distinct CDR3 sequences in the sample, around a sixth were seen once. Sequenced material: peripheral blood. These TCRs come from an adult man with Graves' ophthalmopathy.

The chain employs TRBV6-5 and TRBJ2-7; 8 positions match TRBD1. The closer fit of TRBJ2-1 to the DNA end suggests the J call may be wrong. Germline CDR1 and CDR2: MNHEY and SVGAGI. The CDR3 has 14 amino acids. The CDR3 DNA sequence: TGTGCCAGCAGTTACCAAGACAGGGGTAGCGAGCAGTTCTTC. Amino acid sequence: CASSYQDRGSEQFF.

This clonotype was observed many times. V and J are TRBV10-1 and TRBJ1-2, with 7 positions matching TRBD1. Germline values: CDR1 WNHNN, CDR2 SYGVQD (reference sequence). Trimming cost V 6 bases and J 7 bases; bases outside gene matches: 8. This CDR3 spans 13 amino acids. CDR3 region: CASREDRLRGYTF. The CDR3, as DNA: TGCGCCAGCAGGGAGGACAGGTTGCGTGGCTACACCTTC.

This clonotype was seen at least ten times. The chain combines TRBV20-1 with TRBJ1-2, with a tentative D call TRBD1 (6 bases). The V and J ends lost 3 bases and 2 bases respectively, with 10 bases between them. The germline CDR1 and CDR2 sequences are DFQATT and SNEGSKA (reference sequence). This CDR3 is 13 amino acids long. DNA for the CDR3: TGCAGTGCTAGGGCGGACAGAAACTATGGCTACACCTTC. As protein: CSARADRNYGYTF.

This clonotype was counted many times. This chain links TRBV30 with TRBJ2-7; no definite D call. Between the trimmed V and J ends, which lost 1 base and 3 bases, there was a span of 7 bases. The germline CDR1 and CDR2 sequences are GTSNPN and SVGIG (reference sequence). The CDR3 is made up of 12 amino acids. The CDR3, as DNA: TGTGCCTGGAGTGGATCCCACTACGAGCAGTACTTC. It encodes CAWSGSHYEQYF.

The gene calls are TRBV6-8 and TRBJ1-3, with D unresolved. V was shortened by 0 bases and J by 4 bases, with 10 bases between the two germline ends. The CDR3 length is 15 residues. Looked up from germline, CDR1 is MNHGY and CDR2 is SAAAGT. The CDR3 reads CASSYSALPGNTIYF. CDR3 DNA: TGTGCCAGCAGTTACTCAGCGCTCCCAGGAAACACCATATATTTT.

This clonotype was detected ten times or more. This chain uses TRBV4-1 with TRBJ2-5; D unclear. CDR1 MGHRA and CDR2 YSYEKL come from the germline V gene. The CDR3 contains 14 residues. V was trimmed by 1 base and J by 2 bases, leaving 8 bases between them. CDR3 nucleotides: TGCGCCAGCAGCCAAGGGACGTTACAAGAGACCCAGTACTTC. Amino acids: CASSQGTLQETQYF.

This clonotype was seen ten or more times. This chain connects TRBV30 to TRBJ1-2, with D tentatively TRBD1 (5 bases). Between the trimmed V and J ends, which lost 8 bases and 3 bases, there was a span of 13 bases. The CDR3 totals 12 residues. Germline assignment: CDR1 GTSNPN and CDR2 SVGIG (reference sequence). CDR3 sequence (DNA): TGTGCCCGCTCCAGGGATTACTATGGCTACACCTTC. As protein: CARSRDYYGYTF.

This clonotype occurred many times. This chain uses TRBV29-1 with TRBJ2-7, with D perhaps TRBD1 (5 bases). Germline V gene data show CDR1 as SQVTM and CDR2 as ANQGSEA. V was pared by 6 bases and J by 5 bases, with 8 bases between. This CDR3 comprises 10 residues. The CDR3 loop reads CSVLTDEQYF. CDR3 coding DNA: TGCAGCGTGTTGACAGACGAGCAGTACTTC.

This clonotype appeared many times. The gene calls are TRBV5-6 and TRBJ1-2; D gene unclear. Per germline, CDR1 SGHDT and CDR2 YYEEEE. Trimming removed 0 bases from V and 6 bases from J, with 12 bases in between. CDR3 size: 14 residues. In DNA, the CDR3 is TGTGCCAGCAGCTTGGTGCTATCCCTAGATGGCTACACCTTC. The encoded protein is CASSLVLSLDGYTF.

This clonotype was seen many times. The CDR3 DNA follows: TGTGCCAGCAGTGTAGAGGGACAACTAAACACCGGGGAGCTGTTTTTT. Translation gives CASSVEGQLNTGELFF. This sequence joins TRBV2 and TRBJ2-2; D may be TRBD1 (6 bases). The CDR3 is made up of 16 amino acids. From germline, CDR1 is SNHLY and CDR2 FYNNEI. V lost 4 bases and J lost 2, with 14 bases in between.

In the case of this clonotype: At one of its ends the junction is not consistent with the germline gene, which may arise from a read error. This rearrangement joins TRBV11-2 to TRBJ2-5; TRBD1 might be the D (6 bases). Germline loops: CDR1 SGHAT, CDR2 FQNNGV. CDR3 length: 15 residues. The CDR3 protein is CASSFVVQGLETQYF. The CDR3, as DNA: TGTGCCAGCAGCTTTGTCGTACAGGGCCTTGAGACACAGTACTTC.

This clonotype was recorded many times. This chain links TRBV13 with TRBJ1-2, with D unresolved. This CDR3 is 15 amino acids long. Trimming took 5 bases from V and 10 from J, leaving 23 bases between them. Germline CDR1 is PRHDT and CDR2 is FYEKMQ (reference sequence). The CDR3 here is CASSAHESESQHYTF. DNA for the CDR3: TGTGCCAGCAGCGCGCACGAGTCAGAGTCACAGCACTACACCTTC.

Concerning this clonotype: Relative to the germline gene, one junction end is altered; a read error may explain this. The V call is TRBV7-7, the J call TRBJ1-1; D perhaps matches TRBD1 (6 bases). The length of the CDR3 is 15 residues. Germline V CDR1 and CDR2: SSHAT, FNYEAQ (reference sequence). CDR3 loop: CASSSSPGTRREAFF. The CDR3 nucleotides read TGTGCTAGCAGCTCATCCCCCGGGACACGCAGGGAAGCTTTCTTT.

In this sample, this clonotype turned up many times. The chain employs TRBV28 and TRBJ2-5; 15 bases fit TRBD2. This CDR3 comprises 17 residues. CDR1 is MDHEN, CDR2 SYDVKM, per germline. The junction had 13 bases not matched to a gene; V was cut back by 7 bases and J by 7 bases. The CDR3 coding sequence is TGTGCCAGCACTCTACCGGGACTAGCGGGGGGTAGGGGGACCCAGTACTTC. This codes for CASTLPGLAGGRGTQYF. The full variable domain, in which reference TRBV28 and TRBJ2-5 provide the parts outside the CDR3, is DVKVTQSSRYLVKRTGEKVFLECVQDMDHENMFWYRQDPGLGLRLIYFSYDVKMKEKGDIPEGYSVSREKKERFSLILESASTNQTSMYLCASTLPGLAGGRGTQYFGPGTRLLVL.